The entry that follows covers one T cell receptor beta chain sequence. Antigen specificity is unknown. A split of CD4+ cells into CD45RA+ naive and CD45RA-negative memory subsets was performed. The entry originates in a study of shared clonotypes between healthy human individuals. Findings and limits, study-wide: When compared with the clonotypes that were shared by all four sorted-subset donors, the non-shared clonotypes turned out to have lower generation probabilities.

The germline V gene has CDR1 SGHNT and CDR2 YENEEA. After removal of 5 bases from V and 2 bases from J, the junction contained 10 bases not matched to a gene. The CDR3 spans 16 residues. Source study methods: Owing to the provision of junction-only sequences devoid of quality scores by immunoSEQ, filtering differed. Profiling relied on immunoSEQ multiplex PCR, and the TCRdb table lists in-frame clones only, not all of them. V and J calls and clone size are given by that table; D and trimming were obtained from the DNA. The repertoire holds 2 million to 3 million clones, with 80% to 95% as singletons.

V gene TRBV11-3 combines with J gene TRBJ2-5, with 8 bases that match TRBD2. The sequencing input was naive CD4+ T cells from PBMCs. Subset defined: CD45RA+ positively selected. The source is a man aged 18 to 35 in good health. Some clones in this sample may be carry-over from other donors' samples. CDR3 sequence reads: CASSRGGSNAQETQYF. The CDR3 region has the DNA TGTGCCAGCAGCCGGGGGGGCAGCAACGCTCAAGAGACCCAGTACTTC.